What follows are 8 T cell receptor beta chains derived from one specimen sequenced in a study of CD8 T cells in Susac syndrome. When the RNA was reverse transcribed, random hexamers were used with an input of roughly 0.45 to 1 ug. TCRdb itself ran the immunoSEQ multiplex PCR reads through MiXCR, one entry per CDR3 protein. The sample carries about 190,000 distinct CDR3 sequences, about 94% recorded once. What was sequenced was CD4+ T cells from PBMCs. The source is a human donor with Susac syndrome.

The chain joins TRBV18 to TRBJ2-5, with D uncertain. The length of the CDR3 is 14 residues. Trimming removed 3 bases at V and 1 base at J, with 9 bases between. In germline, CDR1 is KGHSH, CDR2 LQKENI. The CDR3 region is CASSPGTAQETQYF. Here the CDR3 DNA reads TGTGCCAGCTCACCTGGAACGGCCCAAGAGACCCAGTACTTC.

The chain has TRBV15 and TRBJ2-1; D is possibly TRBD2 (5 bases). This CDR3 is built from 18 residues. Trimming took off 5 bases at V and 0 bases at J, with 20 bases between the two ends. Germline V gene data show CDR1 as LNHNV and CDR2 as YYDKDF (reference sequence). CDR3 DNA sequence: TGTGCCACCAGCGCAAAGTGGCTGGACTCGAGCTCCTACAATGAGCAGTTCTTC. Residues: CATSAKWLDSSSYNEQFF.

The CDR3, as DNA: TGTGCCAGCAGCCAAGATCGCCTGGTCTACGAGCAGTACTTC. This codes for CASSQDRLVYEQYF. The chain combines TRBV3-1 with TRBJ2-7, with no clear D. Per the germline V gene, CDR1 is LGHDT and CDR2 is YNNKEL (reference sequence). Deletions cut 0 bases from V and 3 bases from J, with 9 bases between. This CDR3 has 14 amino acids.

The chain recombines TRBV6-2 or TRBV6-3 with TRBJ2-5; no definite D call. Trimming removed 4 bases at V and 1 base at J, with 4 bases between. This CDR3 contains 12 residues. Germline V gene data show CDR1 as MNHEY and CDR2 as SVGEGT. Here the CDR3 DNA reads TGTGCCAGCAGTTGGACCCAAGAGACCCAGTACTTC. This gives the protein CASSWTQETQYF.

This clonotype has only one observation. V is TRBV7-2 and J is TRBJ2-3, with TRBD2 matching over 7 bases. V lost 2 bases, J lost 3 bases, and 8 bases stayed unmatched. Per the germline V gene, CDR1 is SGHTA and CDR2 is FQGNSA. This CDR3 comprises 16 residues. This CDR3 reads CASSLPRTSRTDTQYF. CDR3 coding DNA: TGTGCCAGCAGCTTACCACGGACTAGTAGGACAGATACGCAGTATTTT.

The chain is built from TRBV20-1 and TRBJ2-7, with D tentatively TRBD1 (6 bases). The CDR3 loop spans 14 amino acids. Germline CDR1 reads DFQATT; CDR2 reads SNEGSKA (reference sequence). Trimming took 3 bases from V and 3 from J, leaving 15 bases between them. CDR3 DNA sequence: TGCAGTGCTAGGGATGGGGGCCGATTCTACGAGCAGTACTTC. It is translated as CSARDGGRFYEQYF.

V usage is TRBV5-1 and J usage is TRBJ2-6; 10 nucleotides line up with TRBD1. Germline loops: CDR1 SGHRS, CDR2 YFSETQ. V was pared by 2 bases and J by 1 base, with 9 bases of the junction left unmatched. The CDR3 contains 19 residues. CDR3 in amino acids: CASSLQPGTGVSGANVLTF. In nucleotides, the CDR3 is TGCGCCAGCAGCTTACAACCCGGGACAGGGGTTTCTGGGGCCAACGTCCTGACTTTC.

The rearrangement joins TRBV4-2 to TRBJ2-7, with D possibly TRBD1 on 5 matching bases. V was trimmed by 1 base and J by 3 bases, leaving 16 bases between them. The CDR3 is made up of 16 amino acids. Germline CDR1 LGHNA, CDR2 YNFKEQ. Here the CDR3 DNA reads TGTGCCAGCAGCCAAGCCACCAGGACACCGGGCTACGAGCAGTACTTC. It codes for CASSQATRTPGYEQYF.